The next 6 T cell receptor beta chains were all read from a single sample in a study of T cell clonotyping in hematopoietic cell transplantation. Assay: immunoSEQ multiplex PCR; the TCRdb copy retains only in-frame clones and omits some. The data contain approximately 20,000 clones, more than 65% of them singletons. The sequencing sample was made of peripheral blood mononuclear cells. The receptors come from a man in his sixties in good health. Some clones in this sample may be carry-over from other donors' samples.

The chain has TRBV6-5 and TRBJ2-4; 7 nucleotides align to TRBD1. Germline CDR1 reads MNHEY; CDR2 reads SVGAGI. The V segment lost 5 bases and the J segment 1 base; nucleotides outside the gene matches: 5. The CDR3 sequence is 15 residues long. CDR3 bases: TGTGCCAGCAGTAGACAGGGATCGGCCAAAAACATTCAGTACTTC. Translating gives CASSRQGSAKNIQYF.

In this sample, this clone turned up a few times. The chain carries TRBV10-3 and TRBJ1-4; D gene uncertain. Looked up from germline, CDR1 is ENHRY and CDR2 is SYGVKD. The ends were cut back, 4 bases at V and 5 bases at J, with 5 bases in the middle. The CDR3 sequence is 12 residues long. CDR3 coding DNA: TGTGCCATCAGTGGACAAAATGAAAAACTGTTTTTT. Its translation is CAISGQNEKLFF.

The CDR3 region has the DNA TGCGCCAGCAGTGCCGACTATGGCTACACCTTC. Its protein product is CASSADYGYTF. This sequence joins TRBV10-2 and TRBJ1-2; D gene ambiguous. The CDR3 is made up of 11 amino acids. V gave up 4 bases and J gave up 3 bases, with 3 bases separating them. The germline V gene encodes CDR1 WSHSY and CDR2 SAAADI.

The DNA for the CDR3 is TGTGCCTGGAGTGTACTCAACGAGCAGTACTTC. It encodes CAWSVLNEQYF. The V gene is TRBV30, the J gene TRBJ2-7; D is unresolved. The V gene's germline CDR1 is GTSNPN and CDR2 SVGIG (reference sequence). There are 11 residues in the CDR3. Trimming removed 0 bases at V and 5 bases at J, with 5 bases between.

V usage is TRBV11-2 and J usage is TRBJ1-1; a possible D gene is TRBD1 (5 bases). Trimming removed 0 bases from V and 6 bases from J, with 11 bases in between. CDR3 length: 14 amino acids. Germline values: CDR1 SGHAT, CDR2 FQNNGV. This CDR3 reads CASSLEGTGAEAFF. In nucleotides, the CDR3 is TGTGCCAGCAGCTTAGAGGGGACCGGTGCTGAAGCTTTCTTT.

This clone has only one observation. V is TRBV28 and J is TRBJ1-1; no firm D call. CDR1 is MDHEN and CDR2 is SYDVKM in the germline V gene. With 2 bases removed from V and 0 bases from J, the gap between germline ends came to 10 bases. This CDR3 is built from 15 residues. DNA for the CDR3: TGTGCCAGCAGTTTAGAATTGGTGATGAACACTGAAGCTTTCTTT. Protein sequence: CASSLELVMNTEAFF.